What follows is one T cell receptor (beta chain) and its context. What it binds is not known. The entry originates in a study of T cells in Graves' hyperthyroidism and ophthalmopathy. As for the study in general: Peripheral blood was taken when the disease was first diagnosed, before any treatment began.

Overall study results and limits: Ophthalmopathy was model-predicted a median around seven months pre-onset. Researchers found most expanded thyroid clonotypes above 0.001 in blood as well.

CDR1 and CDR2 (germline): KGHDR, SFDVKD. The germline V and J ends were trimmed by 3 bases and 4 bases, with 18 bases remaining between them. This CDR3 has 17 amino acids. Patients were aged 18 to 65, had disease duration under 2 months, and had newly diagnosed hyperthyroidism. Template material for amplifying TCR beta CDR3 regions consisted of RNA transcripts. TCR CDR3 underwent first-round RT-PCR with the HTBI primer set. TCRdb re-called the multiplex PCR reads with MiXCR, one entry per CDR3 protein. The table lists approximately 370,000 distinct CDR3 sequences, approximately 18% of them singletons, with roughly 35% in the top ten.

The TCR originated in a woman aged 25 to 45 with Graves' hyperthyroidism that later progressed to Graves' ophthalmopathy. The rearrangement links TRBV24-1 to TRBJ2-1; a weak D match, TRBD2 (9 bases). The sample consisted of blood. The CDR3, as DNA: TGTGCCACCAGTGATCCCCAGGGGGCGGGAGGGTACAATGAGCAGTTCTTC. It encodes CATSDPQGAGGYNEQFF.